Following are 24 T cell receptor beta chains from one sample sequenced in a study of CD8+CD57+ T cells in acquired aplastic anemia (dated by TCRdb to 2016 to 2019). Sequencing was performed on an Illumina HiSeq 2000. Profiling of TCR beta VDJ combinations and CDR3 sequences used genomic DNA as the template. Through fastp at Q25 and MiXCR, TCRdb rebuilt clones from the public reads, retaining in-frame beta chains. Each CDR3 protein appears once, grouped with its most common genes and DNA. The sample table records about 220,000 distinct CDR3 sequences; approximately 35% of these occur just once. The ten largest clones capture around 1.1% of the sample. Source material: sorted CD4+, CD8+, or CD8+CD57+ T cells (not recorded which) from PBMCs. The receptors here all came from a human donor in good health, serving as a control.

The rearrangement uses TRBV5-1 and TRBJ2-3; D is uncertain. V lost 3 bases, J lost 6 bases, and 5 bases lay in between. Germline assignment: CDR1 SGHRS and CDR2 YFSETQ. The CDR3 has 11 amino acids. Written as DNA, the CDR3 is TGCGCCAGCAGCTCAGAGGATACGCAGTATTTT. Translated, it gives CASSSEDTQYF.

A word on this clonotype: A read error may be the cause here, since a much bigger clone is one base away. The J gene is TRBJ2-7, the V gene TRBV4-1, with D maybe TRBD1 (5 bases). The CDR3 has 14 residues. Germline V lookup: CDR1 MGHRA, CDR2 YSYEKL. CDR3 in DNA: TGCGCCAGCAGCCAAGGTAGACAGCGCTACGAGCAGAACTTC. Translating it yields CASSQGRQRYEQNF.

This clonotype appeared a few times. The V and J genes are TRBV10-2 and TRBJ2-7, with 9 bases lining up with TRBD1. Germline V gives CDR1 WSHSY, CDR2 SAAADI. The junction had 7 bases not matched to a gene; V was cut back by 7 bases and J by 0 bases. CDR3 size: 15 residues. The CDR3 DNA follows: TGCGCCAGCAACGCCGGGACAGGGAACTCCTACGAGCAGTACTTC. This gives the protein CASNAGTGNSYEQYF.

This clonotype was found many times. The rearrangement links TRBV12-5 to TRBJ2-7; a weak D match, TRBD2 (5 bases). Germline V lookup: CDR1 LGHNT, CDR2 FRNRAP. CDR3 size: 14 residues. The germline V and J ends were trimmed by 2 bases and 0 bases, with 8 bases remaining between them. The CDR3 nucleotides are TGTGCTAGTGGTTTGAGAGGGAGCTCCTACGAGCAGTACTTC. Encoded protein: CASGLRGSSYEQYF.

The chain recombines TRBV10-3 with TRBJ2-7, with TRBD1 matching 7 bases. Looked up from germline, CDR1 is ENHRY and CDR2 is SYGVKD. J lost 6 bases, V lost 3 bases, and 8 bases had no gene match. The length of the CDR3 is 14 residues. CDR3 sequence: CAISDTGERGEQYF. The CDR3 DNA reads TGTGCCATCAGTGATACAGGGGAACGAGGCGAGCAGTACTTC.

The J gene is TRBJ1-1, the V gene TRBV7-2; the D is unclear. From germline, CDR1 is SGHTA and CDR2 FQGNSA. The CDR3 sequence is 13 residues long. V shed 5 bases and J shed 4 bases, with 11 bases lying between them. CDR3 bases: TGTGCCAGCAGCCCCACTTTGACCACTGAAGCTTTCTTT. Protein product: CASSPTLTTEAFF.

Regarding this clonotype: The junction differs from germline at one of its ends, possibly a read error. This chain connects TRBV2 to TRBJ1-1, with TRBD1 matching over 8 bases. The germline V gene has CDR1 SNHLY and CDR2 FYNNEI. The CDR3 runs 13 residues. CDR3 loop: CATTGTGGAEAFF. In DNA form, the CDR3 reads TGTGCCACCACAGGGACAGGTGGGGCTGAAGCCTTCTTT.

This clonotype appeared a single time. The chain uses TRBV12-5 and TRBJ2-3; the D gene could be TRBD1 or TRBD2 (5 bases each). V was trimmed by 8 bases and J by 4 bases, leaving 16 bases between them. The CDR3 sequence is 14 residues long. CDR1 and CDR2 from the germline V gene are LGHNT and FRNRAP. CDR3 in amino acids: CASSPGGVADTQYF. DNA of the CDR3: TGTGCTAGTTCCCCTGGGGGAGTCGCAGATACGCAGTATTTT.

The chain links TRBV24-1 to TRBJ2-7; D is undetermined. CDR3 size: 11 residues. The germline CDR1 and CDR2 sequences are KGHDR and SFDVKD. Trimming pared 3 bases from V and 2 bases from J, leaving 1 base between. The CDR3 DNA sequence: TGTGCCACCAGTGATGCCTACGAGCAGTACTTC. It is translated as CATSDAYEQYF.

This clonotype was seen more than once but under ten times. The CDR3 sequence: CASSSLSGTEPYEQYF. In DNA, the CDR3 is TGTGCCAGCAGCTCCCTTTCTGGGACAGAGCCCTACGAGCAGTACTTC. This chain links TRBV11-2 with TRBJ2-7, with 7 positions matching TRBD1. V dropped 4 bases and J dropped 2; count of bases not matched to a gene: 11. The CDR3 consists of 16 residues. The germline V gene has CDR1 SGHAT and CDR2 FQNNGV.

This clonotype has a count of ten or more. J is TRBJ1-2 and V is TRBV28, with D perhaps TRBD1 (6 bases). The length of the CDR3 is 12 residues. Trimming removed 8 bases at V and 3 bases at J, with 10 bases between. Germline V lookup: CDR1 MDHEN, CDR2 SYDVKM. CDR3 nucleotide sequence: TGTGCCAGCTTAAAGGGGGACTATGGCTACACCTTC. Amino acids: CASLKGDYGYTF.

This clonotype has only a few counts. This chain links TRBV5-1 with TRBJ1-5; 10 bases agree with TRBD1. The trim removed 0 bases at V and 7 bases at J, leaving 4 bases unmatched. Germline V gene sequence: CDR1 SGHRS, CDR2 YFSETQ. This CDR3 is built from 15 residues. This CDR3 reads CASSLAGTGEQPQHF. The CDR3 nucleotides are TGCGCCAGCAGCTTGGCCGGGACAGGGGAGCAGCCCCAGCATTTT.

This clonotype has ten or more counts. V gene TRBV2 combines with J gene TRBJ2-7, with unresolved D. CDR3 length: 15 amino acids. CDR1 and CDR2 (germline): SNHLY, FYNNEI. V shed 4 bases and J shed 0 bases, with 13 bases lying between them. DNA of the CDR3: TGTGCCAGCAGTGCCCGGGCGACCTCCTCCTACGAGCAGTACTTC. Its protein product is CASSARATSSYEQYF.

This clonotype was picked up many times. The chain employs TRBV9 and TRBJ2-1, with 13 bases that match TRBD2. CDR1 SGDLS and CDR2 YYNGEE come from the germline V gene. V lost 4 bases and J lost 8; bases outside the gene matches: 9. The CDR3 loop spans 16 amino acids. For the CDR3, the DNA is TGTGCCAGCAGCAGCACCGGGACTAGCGGGACATATGAGCAGTTCTTC. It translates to CASSSTGTSGTYEQFF.

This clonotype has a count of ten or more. The CDR3 DNA reads as TGTGCCAGCAGACCCCCAGATGGCAGGGGTGGATCACCCCTCCACTTT. Amino acid sequence: CASRPPDGRGGSPLHF. This chain links TRBV6-1 with TRBJ1-6; TRBD1 might be the D (6 bases). The V end lost 6 bases, the J end lost 10 bases, and 22 bases lay between the germline ends. Germline CDR1 and CDR2: MNHNS and SASEGT. The CDR3 has 16 amino acids.

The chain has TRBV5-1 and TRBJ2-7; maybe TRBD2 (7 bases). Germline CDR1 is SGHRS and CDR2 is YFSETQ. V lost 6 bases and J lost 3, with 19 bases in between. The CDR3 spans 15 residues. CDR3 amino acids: CASKVVGGPFYEQYF. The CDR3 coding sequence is TGCGCCAGCAAGGTCGTGGGGGGGCCGTTCTACGAGCAGTACTTC.

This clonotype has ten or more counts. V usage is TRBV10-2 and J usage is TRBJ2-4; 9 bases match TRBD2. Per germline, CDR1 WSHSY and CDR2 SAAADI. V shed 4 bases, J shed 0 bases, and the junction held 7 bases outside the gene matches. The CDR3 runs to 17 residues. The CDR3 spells CASSGYSGGAAKNIQYF. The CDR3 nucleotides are TGCGCCAGCAGTGGATATAGCGGGGGAGCAGCCAAAAACATTCAGTACTTC.

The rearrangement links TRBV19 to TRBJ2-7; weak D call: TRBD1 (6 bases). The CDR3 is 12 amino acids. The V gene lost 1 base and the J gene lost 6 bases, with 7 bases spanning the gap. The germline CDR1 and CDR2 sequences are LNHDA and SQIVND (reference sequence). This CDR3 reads CASSIVDSEQYF. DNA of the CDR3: TGTGCCAGTAGTATAGTGGACAGCGAGCAGTACTTC.

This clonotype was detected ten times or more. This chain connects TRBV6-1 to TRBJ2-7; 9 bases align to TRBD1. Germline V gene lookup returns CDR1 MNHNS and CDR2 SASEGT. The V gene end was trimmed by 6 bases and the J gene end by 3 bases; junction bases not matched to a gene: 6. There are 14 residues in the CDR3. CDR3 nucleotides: TGTGCCAGCAGCAGGGACAGGGCTAACTACGAGCAGTACTTC. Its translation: CASSRDRANYEQYF.

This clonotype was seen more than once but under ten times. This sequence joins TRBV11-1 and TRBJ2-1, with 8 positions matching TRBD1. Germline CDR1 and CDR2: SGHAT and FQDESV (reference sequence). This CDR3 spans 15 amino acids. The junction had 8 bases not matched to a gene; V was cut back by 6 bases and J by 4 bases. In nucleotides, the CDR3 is TGTGCCAGCAGTGGTGGACAGGGAGGATACAATGAGCAGTTCTTC. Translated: CASSGGQGGYNEQFF.

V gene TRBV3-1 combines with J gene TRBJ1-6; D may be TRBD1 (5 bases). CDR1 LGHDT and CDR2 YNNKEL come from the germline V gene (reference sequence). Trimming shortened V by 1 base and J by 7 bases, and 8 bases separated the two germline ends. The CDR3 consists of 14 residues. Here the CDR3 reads CASSQVQGNSPLHF. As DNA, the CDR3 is TGTGCCAGCAGCCAAGTCCAGGGAAATTCACCCCTCCACTTT.

The CDR3 region has the DNA TGTGCCAGCAGCCCCCGGGGACTAGTGTCAGATACGCAGTATTTT. It encodes CASSPRGLVSDTQYF. This chain links TRBV9 with TRBJ2-3, with 8 bases identical to TRBD2. V dropped 4 bases and J dropped 4; count of bases not matched to a gene: 8. Germline CDR1 is SGDLS and CDR2 is YYNGEE. This CDR3 has 15 residues.

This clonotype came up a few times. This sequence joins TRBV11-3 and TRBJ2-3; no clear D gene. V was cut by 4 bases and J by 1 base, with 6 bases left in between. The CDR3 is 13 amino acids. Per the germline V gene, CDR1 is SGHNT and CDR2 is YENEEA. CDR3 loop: CASSSRRTDTQYF. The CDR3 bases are TGTGCCAGCAGCTCTCGCCGCACAGATACGCAGTATTTT.

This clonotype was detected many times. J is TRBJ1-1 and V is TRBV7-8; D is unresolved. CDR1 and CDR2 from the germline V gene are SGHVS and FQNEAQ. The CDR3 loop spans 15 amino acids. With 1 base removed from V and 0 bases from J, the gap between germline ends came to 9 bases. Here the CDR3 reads CASSLDESMNTEAFF. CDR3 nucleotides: TGTGCCAGCAGCTTAGACGAGAGCATGAACACTGAAGCTTTCTTT.